These 12 T cell receptor beta chains originate from one sample sequenced in a study of Ad26.COV2.S vaccination and SARS-CoV-2 variants. Profiled with immunoSEQ multiplex PCR; TCRdb holds only in-frame clones, not every one. The sample gives about 680,000 clones, 80% to 90% of which show up once; about 1.5% is in the top ten. The treatment: some 20 received Ad26.COV2.S at low or high dose, single or two shots; about 5 received placebo; per-sample allocation not given. Material that was analyzed had been drawn on day 63 after the first vaccine or placebo injection. Sequenced here: peripheral blood, sampled in a trial of Ad26.COV2.S vaccine versus placebo. The origin of the receptors is a person aged 18-65 years who received the Ad26.COV2.S COVID-19 vaccine or a placebo.

V gene TRBV11-2 combines with J gene TRBJ1-4; no reliable D call. The CDR3 extends over 15 amino acids. V lost 1 base and J 7 bases, leaving 13 bases between the germline ends. In germline, CDR1 is SGHAT, CDR2 FQNNGV. CDR3 sequence: CASSLGLSGLEKLFF. The CDR3 DNA follows: TGTGCCAGCAGCTTAGGGCTTTCCGGGCTTGAAAAACTGTTTTTT.

This clone occurred a few times. V and J are TRBV27 and TRBJ1-5; D call uncertain. Germline V CDR1 and CDR2: MNHEY, SMNVEV (reference sequence). The V and J ends lost 3 bases and 4 bases respectively, with 10 bases between them. This CDR3 is built from 14 residues. CDR3 nucleotide sequence: TGTGCCAGCAGTTTGGCAGGCCCGAATCAGCCCCAGCATTTT. This gives the protein CASSLAGPNQPQHF.

J is TRBJ2-1 and V is TRBV5-1, with TRBD1 matching 9 bases. This CDR3 is 15 amino acids long. Trimming at V came to 7 bases and at J to 13 bases, leaving 18 bases not matched to a gene. Germline CDR1 and CDR2: SGHRS and YFSETQ. CDR3 sequence: CASPGSDRGRSLQFF. CDR3 DNA: TGCGCCAGCCCCGGGTCGGACAGGGGCCGTTCTCTACAGTTCTTC.

CDR3 in amino acids: CASSFGGGGQETQYF. The CDR3 nucleotides are TGTGCCAGCAGCTTCGGGGGGGGAGGACAAGAGACCCAGTACTTC. The rearrangement uses TRBV11-3 and TRBJ2-5, with 8 bases aligning to TRBD2. The germline gives CDR1 SGHNT, CDR2 YENEEA. V lost 3 bases to trimming and J lost 2 bases; unmatched junction nucleotides: 5. CDR3 length: 15 residues.

The chain uses TRBV29-1 and TRBJ2-3; D gene uncertain. There are 10 residues in the CDR3. Germline-derived CDR1 and CDR2 are SQVTM and ANQGSEA. V was pared by 3 bases and J by 7 bases, with 5 bases between. Here the CDR3 reads CSVEIYTQYF. CDR3 coding DNA: TGCAGCGTTGAGATCTATACGCAGTATTTT.

This chain links TRBV5-4 with TRBJ1-1; 9 nucleotides align to TRBD1. The CDR3 consists of 12 residues. Germline CDR1 reads SGHNT; CDR2 reads YYREEE (reference sequence). The trim removed 5 bases at V and 5 bases at J, leaving 1 base unmatched. The CDR3 DNA follows: TGTGCCAGCAGGACAGGGGGGACTGAAGCTTTCTTT. Its protein is CASRTGGTEAFF.

This chain uses TRBV2 with TRBJ2-5, with a possible D match to TRBD2 (5 bases). Germline CDR1 reads SNHLY; CDR2 reads FYNNEI. The CDR3 runs 14 residues. The ends were cut back, 0 bases at V and 5 bases at J, with 10 bases in the middle. CDR3 nucleotides: TGTGCCAGCAGTGAAGCTTTGAGAGGGGAGACCCAGTACTTC. Translation gives CASSEALRGETQYF.

This chain joins TRBV4-2 and TRBJ2-5; 8 positions match TRBD1. V lost 1 base to trimming and J lost 4 bases; unmatched junction nucleotides: 5. This CDR3 has 15 residues. The V gene's germline CDR1 is LGHNA and CDR2 YNFKEQ. The CDR3 loop is CASSQVVTGAETQYF. In DNA form, the CDR3 reads TGTGCCAGCAGCCAAGTGGTGACAGGGGCAGAGACCCAGTACTTC.

The chain recombines TRBV12-3 or TRBV12-4 with TRBJ2-1; D perhaps matches TRBD2 (5 bases). V lost 1 base and J 12 bases, leaving 7 bases between the germline ends. CDR3 size: 11 residues. CDR3 DNA: TGTGCCAGCAGTTTAGACCGGGGGCAGTTCTTC. It specifies CASSLDRGQFF.

The V and J genes are TRBV19 and TRBJ2-6; the D gene is possibly TRBD1 (6 bases). This CDR3 has 17 residues. CDR1 is LNHDA and CDR2 is SQIVND in the germline V gene (reference sequence). V was shortened by 3 bases and J by 4 bases, with 16 bases between the two germline ends. CDR3 residues: CASSIRSGVRGANVLTF. CDR3 bases: TGTGCCAGTAGTATTAGGTCAGGGGTCAGGGGGGCCAACGTCCTGACTTTC.

This sequence joins TRBV30 and TRBJ1-1; unclear D gene. The CDR3 has 13 amino acids. In germline, CDR1 is GTSNPN, CDR2 SVGIG (reference sequence). V lost 1 base, J lost 1 base, and 7 bases lay in between. The CDR3 is CAWSAGENTEAFF. DNA of the CDR3: TGTGCCTGGAGTGCTGGGGAGAACACTGAAGCTTTCTTT.

The chain uses TRBV4-3 and TRBJ1-4; no clear D. Germline CDR1 is LGHNA and CDR2 is YSLEER. The CDR3 runs 19 residues. V was trimmed by 1 base and J by 0 bases, leaving 18 bases between them. The CDR3 here is CASSQVRSDPLATNEKLFF. The CDR3, as DNA: TGCGCCAGCAGCCAAGTCCGGAGCGATCCTCTTGCAACTAATGAAAAACTGTTTTTT.